This is a list of T cell receptor beta chains from one sample in a study of Graves' ophthalmopathy and Graves' hyperthyroidism. TCRdb used MiXCR to reprocess the multiplex PCR reads, holding one entry per CDR3 protein. The data contain about 160,000 distinct CDR3 sequences, roughly 36% of them seen just once; the ten biggest clones take up roughly 8.9%. The sequenced material came from peripheral blood. These receptors were collected from a man between 25 and 39 years old with Graves' ophthalmopathy. Both conserved end residues are part of each CDR3. A D gene is named only where the DNA matches it firmly. Clone size, where shown, is once, few, many, or a class for clones that have expanded.

abundance: many
d_gene: TRBD1
j_gene: TRBJ1-2
v_gene: TRBV7-2
CDR3aa: CASSLTRQGDNGYTF
CDR3nt: TGTGCCAGCAGCTTAACCCGACAGGGGGATAATGGCTACACCTTC

abundance: .
d_gene: .
j_gene: TRBJ1-1
v_gene: TRBV28
CDR3aa: CASSPVALGTTEAFF
CDR3nt: TGTGCCAGCAGCCCCGTGGCCTTGGGTACCACTGAAGCTTTCTTT

abundance: many
d_gene: TRBD2
j_gene: TRBJ2-7
v_gene: TRBV14
CDR3aa: CASSTTSGDYEQYF
CDR3nt: TGTGCCAGCAGTACCACTAGCGGGGATTACGAGCAGTACTTC

abundance: .
d_gene: .
j_gene: TRBJ2-2
v_gene: TRBV6-1
CDR3aa: CASAAGSLGGELFF
CDR3nt: TGTGCCAGCGCAGCGGGCTCATTGGGGGGGGAGCTGTTTTTT

abundance: .
d_gene: .
j_gene: TRBJ1-2
v_gene: TRBV28
CDR3aa: CGSRGGGYGYTF
CDR3nt: TGTGGGAGCCGGGGTGGAGGCTATGGCTACACCTTC

abundance: many
d_gene: TRBD1
j_gene: TRBJ1-6
v_gene: TRBV12-3/TRBV12-4
CDR3aa: CASTYPTGGHSPLHF
CDR3nt: TGTGCCAGCACTTACCCAACAGGGGGCCATTCACCCCTCCACTTT

abundance: many
d_gene: TRBD1
j_gene: TRBJ1-1
v_gene: TRBV12-3/TRBV12-4
CDR3aa: CASSPNFLTGKGREAFF
CDR3nt: TGTGCCAGCAGTCCAAACTTTCTGACAGGGAAGGGTCGGGAAGCTTTCTTT

abundance: many
d_gene: .
j_gene: TRBJ1-1
v_gene: TRBV12-3/TRBV12-4
CDR3aa: CASSFTNEAFF
CDR3nt: TGTGCCAGCAGTTTTACAAATGAAGCTTTCTTT

abundance: .
d_gene: TRBD1
j_gene: TRBJ1-1
v_gene: TRBV7-8
CDR3aa: CASSRRQGRMNTEAFF
CDR3nt: TGTGCCAGCAGCCGACGACAGGGGAGGATGAACACTGAAGCTTTCTTT

abundance: many
d_gene: TRBD1
j_gene: TRBJ1-1
v_gene: TRBV4-2
CDR3aa: CASSQAQGAATGTEAFF
CDR3nt: TGTGCCAGCAGCCAAGCACAGGGGGCGGCGACGGGCACTGAAGCTTTCTTT

abundance: many
d_gene: .
j_gene: TRBJ1-3
v_gene: TRBV15
CDR3aa: CATSSGGTAGNTIYF
CDR3nt: TGTGCCACCAGTAGTGGTGGTACGGCTGGAAACACCATATATTTT

abundance: .
d_gene: .
j_gene: TRBJ1-2
v_gene: TRBV7-3
CDR3aa: CASSSQENYGYTF
CDR3nt: TGTGCCAGCAGCTCACAGGAGAACTATGGCTACACCTTC

abundance: .
d_gene: .
j_gene: TRBJ1-2
v_gene: TRBV6-5
CDR3aa: CASSSLQHGYTF
CDR3nt: TGTGCCAGCAGTTCGCTACAGCATGGCTACACCTTC

abundance: .
d_gene: TRBD1
j_gene: TRBJ2-7
v_gene: TRBV4-1
CDR3aa: CASSRQDRASEQYF
CDR3nt: TGCGCCAGCAGCCGCCAGGACAGGGCCAGCGAGCAGTACTTC

abundance: many
d_gene: .
j_gene: TRBJ1-2
v_gene: TRBV4-3
CDR3aa: CASSQDDSRAYVGGYTF
CDR3nt: TGCGCCAGCAGCCAAGATGATTCCAGGGCCTATGTTGGTGGCTACACCTTC

abundance: .
d_gene: TRBD1
j_gene: TRBJ2-7
v_gene: TRBV11-2
CDR3aa: CASSAPRDRPSYEQYF
CDR3nt: TGTGCCAGCAGCGCCCCCCGGGACAGACCCTCCTACGAGCAGTACTTC

abundance: .
d_gene: .
j_gene: TRBJ2-5
v_gene: TRBV15
CDR3aa: CATSRDRAAGETQYF
CDR3nt: TGTGCCACCAGCAGAGACAGGGCCGCGGGGGAGACCCAGTACTTC

abundance: many
d_gene: .
j_gene: TRBJ1-3
v_gene: TRBV12-3/TRBV12-4
CDR3aa: CASSLGDGSGNTIYF
CDR3nt: TGTGCCAGCAGTTTAGGGGACGGCTCTGGAAACACCATATATTTT

abundance: many
d_gene: .
j_gene: TRBJ2-7
v_gene: TRBV7-2
CDR3aa: CASSRSGGSYEQYF
CDR3nt: TGTGCCAGCAGCCGCTCAGGAGGCTCCTACGAGCAGTACTTC

abundance: many
d_gene: .
j_gene: TRBJ2-5
v_gene: TRBV6-2/TRBV6-3
CDR3aa: CASSYIETQYF
CDR3nt: TGTGCCAGCAGTTACATCGAGACCCAGTACTTC

abundance: many
d_gene: .
j_gene: TRBJ1-2
v_gene: TRBV3-1
CDR3aa: CASSQDRRAYTF
CDR3nt: TGTGCCAGCAGCCAAGATCGCAGGGCCTACACCTTC

abundance: many
d_gene: TRBD1
j_gene: TRBJ2-2
v_gene: TRBV28
CDR3aa: CASTTGDTGELFF
CDR3nt: TGTGCCAGCACCACAGGGGATACCGGGGAGCTGTTTTTT

abundance: many
d_gene: .
j_gene: TRBJ1-1
v_gene: TRBV9
CDR3aa: CASSVDPASNTEAFF
CDR3nt: TGTGCCAGCAGCGTAGACCCAGCAAGTAACACTGAAGCTTTCTTT

abundance: many
d_gene: TRBD1
j_gene: TRBJ2-7
v_gene: TRBV29-1
CDR3aa: CSVYRGGEQYF
CDR3nt: TGCAGCGTTTACAGGGGTGGGGAGCAGTACTTC

abundance: .
d_gene: .
j_gene: TRBJ1-1
v_gene: TRBV25-1
CDR3aa: CASRTDKNTEAFF
CDR3nt: TGTGCCAGCAGGACAGACAAGAACACTGAAGCTTTCTTT

abundance: many
d_gene: .
j_gene: TRBJ1-2
v_gene: TRBV20-1
CDR3aa: CSATAANYGYTF
CDR3nt: TGCAGTGCAACAGCTGCTAACTATGGCTACACCTTC

abundance: many
d_gene: .
j_gene: TRBJ1-2
v_gene: TRBV30
CDR3aa: CAWSAPRTANWGYTF
CDR3nt: TGTGCCTGGAGTGCGCCCCGGACGGCCAACTGGGGCTACACCTTC

abundance: many
d_gene: .
j_gene: TRBJ1-5
v_gene: TRBV7-2
CDR3aa: CASSLGQTFNQPQHF
CDR3nt: TGTGCCAGCAGCTTAGGACAGACGTTCAATCAGCCCCAGCATTTT

abundance: once
d_gene: TRBD1
j_gene: TRBJ1-1
v_gene: TRBV28
CDR3aa: CASSGQGAWAEAFF
CDR3nt: TGTGCCAGCAGTGGACAGGGGGCGTGGGCTGAAGCTTTCTTT

abundance: many
d_gene: .
j_gene: TRBJ2-7
v_gene: TRBV6-1
CDR3aa: CASSADRSYEQYF
CDR3nt: TGTGCCAGCAGTGCCGACAGGTCCTACGAGCAGTACTTC

abundance: few
d_gene: .
j_gene: TRBJ1-2
v_gene: TRBV28
CDR3aa: CATVSNYGYTF
CDR3nt: TGTGCCACCGTTTCTAACTATGGCTACACCTTC

abundance: .
d_gene: .
j_gene: TRBJ2-7
v_gene: TRBV11-2
CDR3aa: CASSLDSGGTNEQYF
CDR3nt: TGTGCCAGCAGCTTAGATTCTGGGGGCACCAACGAGCAGTACTTC

abundance: many
d_gene: TRBD2
j_gene: TRBJ2-7
v_gene: TRBV6-4
CDR3aa: CASSVSTSVQYSYEQYF
CDR3nt: TGTGCCAGCAGCGTCAGTACTAGCGTCCAATATTCCTACGAGCAGTACTTC

abundance: .
d_gene: .
j_gene: TRBJ2-7
v_gene: TRBV4-2
CDR3aa: CASSHLGGGEGSPYEQYF
CDR3nt: TGTGCCAGCAGCCATTTAGGAGGCGGCGAGGGGTCCCCCTACGAGCAGTACTTC

abundance: many
d_gene: .
j_gene: TRBJ2-5
v_gene: TRBV6-2/TRBV6-3
CDR3aa: CASSYRTQETQYF
CDR3nt: TGTGCCAGCAGTTACAGGACCCAAGAGACCCAGTACTTC

abundance: .
d_gene: .
j_gene: TRBJ1-1
v_gene: TRBV6-5
CDR3aa: CASSYSEGITEAFF
CDR3nt: TGTGCCAGCAGTTATAGTGAGGGGATCACTGAAGCTTTCTTT

abundance: many
d_gene: .
j_gene: TRBJ2-2
v_gene: TRBV6-2/TRBV6-3
CDR3aa: CASTPAGLSNTGELFF
CDR3nt: TGTGCCAGCACCCCTGCCGGGCTTTCGAACACCGGGGAGCTGTTTTTT

abundance: many
d_gene: .
j_gene: TRBJ2-2
v_gene: TRBV11-2
CDR3aa: CASSSDTWTGELFF
CDR3nt: TGTGCCAGCAGCTCCGATACGTGGACCGGGGAGCTGTTTTTT

abundance: .
d_gene: TRBD1
j_gene: TRBJ2-7
v_gene: TRBV29-1
CDR3aa: CSVGDRGLYEQYF
CDR3nt: TGCAGCGTCGGGGACAGGGGGCTTTACGAGCAGTACTTC

abundance: many
d_gene: TRBD1
j_gene: TRBJ1-1
v_gene: TRBV5-1
CDR3aa: CASSQLSDRGKAEAFF
CDR3nt: TGCGCCAGCAGCCAATTGTCCGACAGGGGAAAGGCTGAAGCTTTCTTT

abundance: .
d_gene: .
j_gene: TRBJ2-7
v_gene: TRBV30
CDR3aa: CAWSPLLGYEQYF
CDR3nt: TGTGCCTGGAGTCCCCTGTTGGGTTACGAGCAGTACTTC

abundance: .
d_gene: .
j_gene: TRBJ1-1
v_gene: TRBV6-1
CDR3aa: CASSKGGGNTEAFF
CDR3nt: TGTGCCAGCTCCAAGGGTGGAGGGAACACTGAAGCTTTCTTT

abundance: .
d_gene: .
j_gene: TRBJ1-5
v_gene: TRBV6-1
CDR3aa: CASSEGQPNQPQHF
CDR3nt: TGTGCCAGCAGTGAAGGGCAGCCCAATCAGCCCCAGCATTTT

abundance: many
d_gene: .
j_gene: TRBJ2-7
v_gene: TRBV14
CDR3aa: CASSQDGIYSYEQYF
CDR3nt: TGTGCCAGCAGCCAAGACGGGATATACTCCTACGAGCAGTACTTC

abundance: .
d_gene: .
j_gene: TRBJ2-7
v_gene: TRBV28
CDR3aa: CATTLDPRWNEQYF
CDR3nt: TGTGCCACCACCCTGGATCCTAGGTGGAACGAGCAGTACTTC

abundance: many
d_gene: .
j_gene: TRBJ1-2
v_gene: TRBV2
CDR3aa: CASSEDAVYGYTF
CDR3nt: TGTGCCAGCAGTGAAGATGCAGTGTATGGCTACACCTTC

abundance: few
d_gene: TRBD1
j_gene: TRBJ1-1
v_gene: TRBV6-1
CDR3aa: CASVRQGGPLNTEAFF
CDR3nt: TGTGCCAGCGTGCGGCAGGGGGGACCTTTGAACACTGAAGCTTTCTTT

abundance: many
d_gene: .
j_gene: TRBJ2-5
v_gene: TRBV27
CDR3aa: CASSPGLSQETQYF
CDR3nt: TGTGCCAGCAGTCCAGGACTTAGCCAAGAGACCCAGTACTTC

abundance: many
d_gene: .
j_gene: TRBJ2-2
v_gene: TRBV7-2
CDR3aa: CASSYDLNTGELFF
CDR3nt: TGTGCCAGCAGTTACGATTTAAACACCGGGGAGCTGTTTTTT

abundance: many
d_gene: .
j_gene: TRBJ2-2
v_gene: TRBV6-4
CDR3aa: CASSDRPGVNTGELFF
CDR3nt: TGTGCCAGCAGTGACAGGCCAGGGGTCAACACCGGGGAGCTGTTTTTT

abundance: many
d_gene: .
j_gene: TRBJ2-7
v_gene: TRBV29-1
CDR3aa: CSAYSGNSYEQYF
CDR3nt: TGCAGCGCATACAGTGGGAACAGTTACGAGCAGTACTTC

abundance: .
d_gene: .
j_gene: TRBJ1-2
v_gene: TRBV30
CDR3aa: CAWTGALLVEGYTF
CDR3nt: TGTGCCTGGACAGGGGCACTTCTTGTTGAGGGCTACACCTTC

abundance: once
d_gene: .
j_gene: TRBJ1-2
v_gene: TRBV6-2/TRBV6-3
CDR3aa: CASRPTGRANYGYTF
CDR3nt: TGTGCCAGCAGACCTACCGGACGGGCGAACTATGGCTACACCTTC

abundance: many
d_gene: .
j_gene: TRBJ1-5
v_gene: TRBV19
CDR3aa: CASSKGDQPQHF
CDR3nt: TGTGCCAGTAGCAAAGGAGATCAGCCCCAGCATTTT

abundance: many
d_gene: TRBD1
j_gene: TRBJ2-2
v_gene: TRBV28
CDR3aa: CASSFGTVTSGELFF
CDR3nt: TGTGCCAGCAGTTTCGGGACAGTAACGTCCGGGGAGCTGTTTTTT

abundance: many
d_gene: TRBD1
j_gene: TRBJ1-1
v_gene: TRBV12-3/TRBV12-4
CDR3aa: CASSFSGGNTEAFF
CDR3nt: TGTGCCAGCAGTTTCTCAGGGGGCAACACTGAAGCTTTCTTT

abundance: .
d_gene: .
j_gene: TRBJ2-7
v_gene: TRBV28
CDR3aa: CASIPNGGVAYEQYF
CDR3nt: TGTGCCAGCATACCCAACGGCGGGGTTGCCTACGAGCAGTACTTC

abundance: many
d_gene: .
j_gene: TRBJ2-7
v_gene: TRBV20-1
CDR3aa: CSARAVSDTEQYF
CDR3nt: TGCAGTGCTAGGGCCGTTTCGGATACCGAGCAGTACTTC

abundance: many
d_gene: TRBD2
j_gene: TRBJ2-5
v_gene: TRBV24-1
CDR3aa: CATGTSGRATETQYF
CDR3nt: TGTGCCACCGGGACTAGCGGGAGGGCCACCGAGACCCAGTACTTC